The 26 T cell receptor beta chains reported below all come from one sample, sequenced in a study of CD8+CD57+ T cells in acquired aplastic anemia. CDR3 and TCR beta VDJ profiling relied on genomic DNA as the template. TCRdb ran MiXCR on the reads and lists one entry per CDR3 protein. The data contain under 200,000 distinct CDR3 sequences, 48% of them seen just once; the ten biggest clones take up 1.8%. Individuals selected for sequencing had exhibited CD8+CD57+ cell expansion on flow cytometry. Sequences were obtained from sorted CD4+, CD8+, or CD8+CD57+ T cells (not recorded which) from PBMCs. All receptors come from a human donor with aplastic anemia.

The chain couples TRBV20-1 to TRBJ2-2; possible D gene TRBD1, 6 bases. The CDR3 contains 12 residues. Germline V CDR1 and CDR2: DFQATT, SNEGSKA (reference sequence). Trimming cost V 3 bases and J 7 bases, with 9 bases left between them. This CDR3 reads CSASRGSGELFF. The CDR3 DNA is TGCAGTGCTAGTAGGGGGAGCGGGGAGCTGTTTTTT.

This clonotype appeared a single time. This sequence joins TRBV7-6 and TRBJ2-7; TRBD2 matches 7 bases. This CDR3 comprises 14 residues. Looked up from germline, CDR1 is SGHVS and CDR2 is FNYEAQ. The ends lost 5 bases at V and 1 base at J; junction bases unmatched: 5. CDR3 region: CASSTSDKSYEQYF. CDR3 coding DNA: TGTGCCAGCAGCACTAGCGACAAATCCTACGAGCAGTACTTC.

In the case of this clonotype: A junction end diverges from the germline sequence, so it may reflect a read error. This chain uses TRBV10-3 with TRBJ1-3, with unresolved D. Germline CDR1 and CDR2: ENHRY and SYGVKD. This CDR3 spans 13 amino acids. The CDR3 loop reads CASSYVGENTIYF. CDR3 nucleotides: TGTGCCAGCAGTTACGTTGGGGAAAACACCATATATTTT.

The J gene is TRBJ2-7, the V gene TRBV10-3; D is ambiguous. CDR3 length equals 13 residues. From germline, CDR1 is ENHRY and CDR2 SYGVKD. Trimming cost V 10 bases and J 4 bases, with 17 bases left between them. The CDR3 loop reads CASSQDAAYEQYF. In nucleotides, the CDR3 is TGTGCCAGCAGCCAAGATGCAGCGTACGAGCAGTACTTC.

This clonotype was detected only a few times. The chain couples TRBV7-9 to TRBJ1-2; D is undetermined. The CDR3 length is 13 residues. The germline CDR1 and CDR2 sequences are SEHNR and FQNEAQ (reference sequence). The V end was cut by 8 bases, the J end by 6 bases, with 16 bases between. CDR3 sequence (DNA): TGTGCCAGCGTGGGCTCCCGTGCTGATGGCTACACCTTC. Its translation is CASVGSRADGYTF.

The genes are TRBV9 and TRBJ2-7; D might be TRBD1 (6 bases). This CDR3 contains 12 residues. V was pared by 4 bases and J by 6 bases, with 11 bases between. The germline CDR1 and CDR2 sequences are SGDLS and YYNGEE. DNA of the CDR3: TGTGCCAGCAGCCTAACAGGGCGCGAGCAGTACTTC. It codes for CASSLTGREQYF.

The sample holds many counts of this clonotype. The chain carries TRBV6-5 and TRBJ1-1, with 7 nucleotides matching TRBD1. Germline V lookup: CDR1 MNHEY, CDR2 SVGAGI. The V gene end was trimmed by 8 bases and the J gene end by 1 base; junction bases not matched to a gene: 4. This CDR3 comprises 13 residues. CDR3 protein: CASGRQGNTEAFF. In DNA, the CDR3 is TGTGCCAGCGGACGACAGGGGAACACTGAAGCTTTCTTT.

This clonotype was seen at least ten times. CDR3 in amino acids: CASRELAGVTGELFF. CDR3 DNA: TGTGCCAGCAGGGAACTAGCGGGGGTAACCGGGGAGCTGTTTTTT. The chain couples TRBV2 to TRBJ2-2; 11 nucleotides line up with TRBD2. The CDR3 spans 15 residues. Per germline, CDR1 SNHLY and CDR2 FYNNEI. Losses at the gene ends were 6 bases for V and 5 bases for J; bases not matched to a gene: 5.

The chain has TRBV20-1 and TRBJ1-1, with D possibly TRBD1 on 6 matching bases. Germline V gives CDR1 DFQATT, CDR2 SNEGSKA (reference sequence). The CDR3 contains 15 residues. In DNA, the CDR3 is TGCAGGGCCTATAAAGTGGGGGGCGCGAACACTGAAGCTTTCTTT. It is translated as CRAYKVGGANTEAFF.

This clonotype was seen only a few times. The gene calls are TRBV7-8 and TRBJ2-5; TRBD1 might be the D (5 bases). The J call may be in error: the DNA end matches TRBJ2-7 better. This CDR3 comprises 12 residues. Germline CDR1 reads SGHVS; CDR2 reads FQNEAQ. The CDR3 protein is CASSLLGDEQYF. The CDR3 nucleotides are TGTGCCAGCAGCTTGCTAGGGGACGAGCAGTACTTC.

The chain carries TRBV10-1 and TRBJ1-1; TRBD1 might be the D (6 bases). Germline V lookup: CDR1 WNHNN, CDR2 SYGVQD (reference sequence). This CDR3 comprises 16 residues. V dropped 2 bases and J dropped 7 bases, with 20 bases sitting between them. The CDR3 sequence: CASSEGWDIKGGEAFF. For the CDR3, the DNA is TGCGCCAGCAGTGAGGGGTGGGACATCAAAGGAGGTGAAGCTTTCTTT.

The rearrangement uses TRBV20-1 and TRBJ2-4, with D perhaps given as TRBD1 or TRBD2 (6 bases each). The V end lost 3 bases, the J end lost 4 bases, and 13 bases lay between the germline ends. Germline V gene data show CDR1 as DFQATT and CDR2 as SNEGSKA (reference sequence). The CDR3 has 14 residues. The CDR3 region has the DNA TGCAGTGCTAGTCCGGGGGCAGGGAAAAACATTCAGTACTTC. This codes for CSASPGAGKNIQYF.

This clonotype has at least ten counts. This chain joins TRBV19 and TRBJ1-2, with TRBD1 as a possible D gene (5 bases). Trimming stripped 5 bases from V and 3 bases from J, with 10 bases between. The germline gives CDR1 LNHDA, CDR2 SQIVND (reference sequence). The CDR3 runs to 13 residues. The CDR3 nucleotides are TGTGCCAGTAGTGACCGGGGCCACTATGGCTACACCTTC. Protein: CASSDRGHYGYTF.

This chain uses TRBV5-4 with TRBJ2-2; D may be TRBD2 (5 bases). This CDR3 region has 14 residues. Germline assignment: CDR1 SGHNT and CDR2 YYREEE (reference sequence). For the CDR3, the DNA is TGTGCTAGTTCTCAGAGGGCTAACACCGGGGAGCTGTTTTTT. Translating it yields CASSQRANTGELFF.

The table lists this clonotype with a count of one. The J gene is TRBJ2-7, the V gene TRBV7-8; TRBD2 is a possible D gene (5 bases). The CDR3 is 12 residues long. V was cut by 2 bases and J by 4 bases, with 6 bases left in between. From germline, CDR1 is SGHVS and CDR2 FQNEAQ. The CDR3 DNA sequence: TGTGCCAGCAGCTTAATAGCGTACGAGCAGTACTTC. It encodes CASSLIAYEQYF.

The chain is built from TRBV6-5 and TRBJ2-1; 9 nucleotides match TRBD2. The V gene's germline CDR1 is MNHEY and CDR2 SVGAGI. V lost 0 bases, J lost 5 bases, and 2 bases stayed unmatched. The CDR3 length is 15 residues. The DNA of the CDR3 is TGTGCCAGCAGTTACTCGACTAGCGGTCACAATGAGCAGTTCTTC. This translates into CASSYSTSGHNEQFF.

This clonotype has ten or more counts. The chain has TRBV5-6 and TRBJ2-6; D ambiguous. CDR3 length equals 15 residues. The germline V and J ends were trimmed by 0 bases and 0 bases, with 4 bases remaining between them. CDR1 SGHDT and CDR2 YYEEEE come from the germline V gene. Written as DNA, the CDR3 is TGTGCCAGCAGCTTGGGCCGCTCTGGGGCCAACGTCCTGACTTTC. Protein sequence: CASSLGRSGANVLTF. Full variable domain (outside the CDR3, taken from reference TRBV5-6 and TRBJ2-6): DAGVTQSPTHLIKTRGQQVTLRCSPKSGHDTVSWYQQALGQGPQFIFQYYEEEERQRGNFPDRFSGHQFPNYSSELNVNALLLGDSALYLCASSLGRSGANVLTFGAGSRLTVL.

On this clonotype: A much larger clone lies one base from this, so it may be a read error. This chain links TRBV11-2 with TRBJ2-5; tentative D call: TRBD1 (6 bases). CDR1 is SGHAT and CDR2 is FQNNGV in the germline V gene. Deletions cut 4 bases from V and 7 bases from J, with 16 bases between. There are 14 residues in the CDR3. The CDR3: CASSSLRGRGTQYF. The DNA for the CDR3 is TGTGCCAGCAGCTCCCTCAGGGGCCGTGGGACCCAGTACTTC.

With respect to this clonotype: With a much larger clone just one base away, this may be a read error. This rearrangement joins TRBV6-2 or TRBV6-3 to TRBJ1-2, with unresolved D. Deletions cut 6 bases from V and 10 bases from J, with 18 bases between. CDR3 length equals 13 residues. Germline V lookup: CDR1 MNHEY, CDR2 SVGEGT. The CDR3 loop reads CASSLTERIDYTF. The CDR3 bases are TGTGCCAGCAGCCTGACGGAGAGGATTGACTACACCTTC.

This clonotype is a singleton in its sample. V is TRBV29-1 and J is TRBJ2-3; the D gene is possibly TRBD1 (5 bases). Trimming removed 0 bases at V and 1 base at J, with 11 bases between. The CDR3 length is 15 residues. The V gene's germline CDR1 is SQVTM and CDR2 ANQGSEA. Written as DNA, the CDR3 is TGCAGCGTTGAAGATTCGGGCAGGGGCACAGATACGCAGTATTTT. This gives the protein CSVEDSGRGTDTQYF.

The chain joins TRBV25-1 to TRBJ2-3; D gene ambiguous. The germline CDR1 and CDR2 sequences are MGHDK and SYGVNS. The V gene lost 7 bases and the J gene lost 0 bases, with 14 bases spanning the gap. The CDR3 totals 15 residues. This CDR3 reads CASTAGADSTDTQYF. The CDR3 DNA sequence: TGTGCCAGCACCGCCGGAGCAGACAGCACAGATACGCAGTATTTT.

This clonotype appeared a single time. The rearrangement links TRBV20-1 to TRBJ1-1; D unresolved. This CDR3 has 14 residues. Germline V CDR1 and CDR2: DFQATT, SNEGSKA (reference sequence). DNA for the CDR3: TGCAGGGGATATCTCAGCGCCATGAACACTGAAGCTTTCTTT. Translated: CRGYLSAMNTEAFF.

The chain uses TRBV10-3 and TRBJ2-5; unclear D gene. This CDR3 has 13 residues. The germline V gene has CDR1 ENHRY and CDR2 SYGVKD. V shed 3 bases and J shed 3 bases, with 8 bases lying between them. The CDR3 DNA reads as TGTGCCATCAGTGAATATAGGGAAGAGACCCAGTACTTC. It translates to CAISEYREETQYF.

The genes are TRBV19 and TRBJ2-1; 8 bases match TRBD2. Per germline, CDR1 LNHDA and CDR2 SQIVND (reference sequence). V was pared by 7 bases and J by 3 bases, with 8 bases of the junction left unmatched. The CDR3 is made up of 15 amino acids. The CDR3 bases are TGTGCCAGTACCCCAAGGGGACTAGTCTACAATGAGCAGTTCTTC. This codes for CASTPRGLVYNEQFF.

Ten or more counts support this clonotype. This chain links TRBV5-6 with TRBJ2-5; weak D call: TRBD1 (6 bases). The CDR3 covers 15 residues. Trimming left V 5 bases short and J 1 base short, with 15 bases between. Germline V gene lookup returns CDR1 SGHDT and CDR2 YYEEEE. CDR3 in DNA: TGTGCCAGCAGGCTAACTACAGGGCCCCAAGAGACCCAGTACTTC. Translated, it gives CASRLTTGPQETQYF.

The rearrangement uses TRBV7-6 and TRBJ2-5; 11 bases are shared with TRBD1. Germline V gene data show CDR1 as SGHVS and CDR2 as FNYEAQ. V was pared by 5 bases and J by 1 base, with 6 bases of the junction left unmatched. The CDR3 has 16 amino acids. CDR3 amino acids: CASSPRTGGPQETQYF. CDR3 sequence (DNA): TGTGCCAGCAGCCCAAGGACAGGGGGCCCCCAAGAGACCCAGTACTTC.